A selection of T cell receptor beta chains follows, all from one sample in a study of blood T cells in healthy people across ages. Using its own MiXCR run on the 5' RACE reads, TCRdb lists one record per CDR3 protein. The sample lists 1.5 million to 1.9 million distinct CDR3 sequences; approximately 43% were seen once. The material sequenced was blood. The receptors were sampled from a woman aged 18-35 years in good health. Both conserved end residues are part of each CDR3. A D gene is named only where the DNA matches it firmly. Not all rows give a size; the values are once, few, many and, for expanded clones, a class.

>16|TRBJ1-2|.|TRBV4-3|.
TGCGCCAGCAGCCAAGATCAGGCATGGCCTTACTATGGCTACACCTTC
CASSQDQAWPYYGYTF
>17|TRBJ1-1|.|TRBV12-3/TRBV12-4|few
TGTGCCAGCAGTTTGCCAGGTTCCTCGGGGTGGAACACTGAAGCTTTCTTT
CASSLPGSSGWNTEAFF
>15|TRBJ2-1|TRBD1|TRBV7-2|many
TGCGCCAGCAGCCCGGACAGGGGGGGATACAATGAGCAGTTCTTC
CASSPDRGGYNEQFF
>15|TRBJ2-1|.|TRBV6-5|once
TGTGCCAGCAGTTACGAGGGCAGAGCCTACAATGAGCAGTTCTTC
CASSYEGRAYNEQFF
>13|TRBJ2-3|.|TRBV6-1|.
TGTGCCAGCGGTGGGTCGACACCAGATACGCAGTATTTT
CASGGSTPDTQYF
>19|TRBJ2-1|TRBD2|TRBV20-1|.
TGCAGTGCCGGGACTAGCGGGAGTCGGCGTGGGGAATCCTACAATGAGCAGTTCTTC
CSAGTSGSRRGESYNEQFF
>15|TRBJ1-2|TRBD1|TRBV6-6|few
TGTGCCAGCAGCCTACCCCGGGACAGGGGTTATGGCTACACCTTC
CASSLPRDRGYGYTF
>15|TRBJ2-5|.|TRBV4-2|few
TGTGCCAGCAGCAGAGACGAGGGATCGGGGGAGACCCAGTACTTC
CASSRDEGSGETQYF
>15|TRBJ2-7|.|TRBV24-1|few
TGTGCCACCAGTGATTCTTCCCCGGGGGCCTACGAGCAGTACTTC
CATSDSSPGAYEQYF
>14|TRBJ1-4|.|TRBV20-1|few
TGCAGTGCTATACAGGCGCCAACTAATGAAAAACTGTTTTTT
CSAIQAPTNEKLFF
>14|TRBJ2-3|TRBD2|TRBV20-1|.
TGCAGTGCTATTGGCGGGGGGCAAGGAGATACGCAGTATTTT
CSAIGGGQGDTQYF
>14|TRBJ1-1|TRBD1|TRBV29-1|.
TGCAGCGTTGAAAACAGGGGTAGGGTGACTGAAGCTTTCTTT
CSVENRGRVTEAFF
>15|TRBJ2-5|.|TRBV4-3|few
TGCGCCAGCAGCCAAGATTTAGCGCCTCAAGAGACCCAGTACTTC
CASSQDLAPQETQYF
>15|TRBJ2-7|TRBD2|TRBV27|once
TGTGCCAGCACCCAACTAGCGGGAGGTTTTTACGAGCAGTACTTC
CASTQLAGGFYEQYF
>15|TRBJ1-2|TRBD1|TRBV11-2|.
TGTGCCAGCAGGTTACCGGGACAGAAGGACTATGGCTACACCTTC
CASRLPGQKDYGYTF
>14|TRBJ1-1|TRBD1|TRBV7-2|.
TGTGCCAGCAGCATACAGGGGTTGTGGACTGAAGCTTTCTTT
CASSIQGLWTEAFF
>17|TRBJ2-5|TRBD2|TRBV9|once
TGTGCCAGAAGCGGGACGACCCGGGACGGAAGCCAAGAGACCCAGTACTTC
CARSGTTRDGSQETQYF
>18|TRBJ2-7|TRBD2|TRBV7-2|.
TGTGCCAGCAGACGGACTAGCGGGAGTTACGGCACCTACAATGAGCAGTACTTC
CASRRTSGSYGTYNEQYF
>13|TRBJ2-3|.|TRBV12-3/TRBV12-4|few
TGTGCCAGCAGTCCGAGGGACCCAGATACGCAGTATTTT
CASSPRDPDTQYF
>13|TRBJ2-1|.|TRBV6-2/TRBV6-3|few
TGTGCCAGCAGTTATGTGGCCTACAATGAGCAGTTCTTC
CASSYVAYNEQFF
>12|TRBJ2-7|.|TRBV20-1|.
TGCAGTGCTAGAGACAGGGCGGACGAGCAGTACTTC
CSARDRADEQYF
>18|TRBJ2-3|.|TRBV20-1|.
TGCAGTGCTAGAGATCCGTGGCAGCCTGGTGGAGGCACAGATACGCAGTATTTT
CSARDPWQPGGGTDTQYF
>14|TRBJ1-2|.|TRBV5-6|.
TGTGCCAGCAGCTTGGCCGCGGGAGTCAAGGGCTACACCTTC
CASSLAAGVKGYTF
>17|TRBJ2-3|TRBD2|TRBV20-1|.
TGCAGTGCTCCCCGCGCGGGACTAGCAACCAGCACAGATACGCAGTATTTT
CSAPRAGLATSTDTQYF
>13|TRBJ1-5|.|TRBV20-1|few
TGCAGTGCTAGACCACAGGGAGGGAAGCCCCAGCATTTT
CSARPQGGKPQHF
>14|TRBJ2-7|.|TRBV6-5|.
TGTGCCAGCAGCACGAAGACAGGCACCTACGAGCAGTACTTC
CASSTKTGTYEQYF
>15|TRBJ1-5|.|TRBV6-2/TRBV6-3|.
TGTGCCAGCGGGCTCCGAGGGCGGAGTAATCAGCCCCAGCATTTT
CASGLRGRSNQPQHF
>16|TRBJ2-6|.|TRBV9|.
TGTGCCAGCAGCGTAGGAGGGAGCTCTGGGGCCAACGTCCTGACTTTC
CASSVGGSSGANVLTF
>15|TRBJ2-5|.|TRBV20-1|.
TGCAGTGCTAGGAGAGGGGGAGATCCCCAAGAGACCCAGTACTTC
CSARRGGDPQETQYF
>11|TRBJ2-5|TRBD1|TRBV6-2/TRBV6-3|few
TGTGCCAGCAACGATCGGGACAGGGTGTACTTC
CASNDRDRVYF
>17|TRBJ1-6|TRBD1|TRBV13|.
TGTGCCAGCAGCTCCTTATTACAGGGGCCAGATAATTCACCCCTCCACTTT
CASSSLLQGPDNSPLHF
>15|TRBJ1-4|.|TRBV6-5|.
TGTGCCAGCAGTAGTGGACAGACGGATTGGGAAAAACTGTTTTTT
CASSSGQTDWEKLFF
>14|TRBJ2-1|TRBD1|TRBV7-9|few
TGTGCCAGCAGCATTGGGACAGGGAACAATGAGCAGTTCTTC
CASSIGTGNNEQFF
>15|TRBJ2-3|.|TRBV15|.
TGTGCCACCAGCCAGGGGTGGTACAGCACAGATACGCAGTATTTT
CATSQGWYSTDTQYF
>12|TRBJ2-5|.|TRBV10-3|.
TGTGCCATCAGTGAGTCGGCGGAGACCCAGTACTTC
CAISESAETQYF
>12|TRBJ2-1|TRBD2|TRBV20-1|few
TGCAGTGGGAGGACTAGTTCAGCTGAGCAGTTCTTC
CSGRTSSAEQFF
>14|TRBJ1-5|.|TRBV27|.
TGTGCCAGCAGTTTTTCGGCGAGCAATCAGCCCCAGCATTTT
CASSFSASNQPQHF
>12|TRBJ1-2|.|TRBV6-5|few
TGTGCCAGCAGTTACTCGAAGGGTGGCTACACCTTC
CASSYSKGGYTF
>16|TRBJ1-2|TRBD1|TRBV25-1|few
TGTGCCAGCAGTAACATAGGACAGGGGGAGAACTATGGCTACACCTTC
CASSNIGQGENYGYTF
>17|TRBJ1-6|.|TRBV9|.
TGTGCCAGCAGCGTAGAGGTAGGCCGCTCCTATAATTCACCCCTCCACTTT
CASSVEVGRSYNSPLHF
>17|TRBJ2-7|TRBD1|TRBV4-3|.
TGCGCCAGCAGCCAAGATCGAGATGGGACAGAATACAATGAGCAGTACTTC
CASSQDRDGTEYNEQYF
>14|TRBJ1-5|.|TRBV4-1|.
TGCGCCAGCAGCCAAGCCCCGAGCAATCAGCCCCAGCATTTT
CASSQAPSNQPQHF
>15|TRBJ2-5|.|TRBV4-2|.
TGTGCCAGCAGCCCCCACTCAGGGTTAAGAGAGACCCAGTACTTC
CASSPHSGLRETQYF
>14|TRBJ1-4|.|TRBV6-6|.
TGTGCCAGCAGTGACTCGCAAAGGGTAGAAAAACTGTTTTTT
CASSDSQRVEKLFF
>13|TRBJ2-7|.|TRBV27|many
TGTGCCAGCAGTTTAGCAGACTCCTACGAGCAGTACTTC
CASSLADSYEQYF
>15|TRBJ1-1|.|TRBV27|.
TGTGCCAGCAGTTGGACCGGTGGGGGGAACACTGAAGCTTTCTTT
CASSWTGGGNTEAFF
>13|TRBJ2-1|.|TRBV30|few
TGTGCCTGGACCCTGCTCCTATACAATGAGCAGTTCTTC
CAWTLLLYNEQFF
>13|TRBJ1-5|.|TRBV20-1|.
TGCAGTGCTGTCGCGGCCCCCTTGAGAACCCAGCATTTT
CSAVAAPLRTQHF
>18|TRBJ2-7|.|TRBV15|.
TGTGCCACCAGCAGTCTCCACAGTTCGGTCGGCTCCTACAATGAGCAGTACTTC
CATSSLHSSVGSYNEQYF
>17|TRBJ1-2|.|TRBV7-9|.
TGTGCCAGCAGCTTAGAAGAGACAGATCCTACTAACCATGGCTACACCTTC
CASSLEETDPTNHGYTF
>19|TRBJ1-4|TRBD1|TRBV20-1|.
TGCAGTGCATTTCACCTGGGGGACAGAAGAACGACAACTAATGAAAAACTGTTTTTT
CSAFHLGDRRTTTNEKLFF
>14|TRBJ2-5|TRBD2|TRBV29-1|.
TGCAGCGTTGACTATAGCGGGAGCCAAGAGACCCAGTACTTC
CSVDYSGSQETQYF
>15|TRBJ2-4|TRBD1|TRBV10-3|.
TGTGCCATCAGTGAGGATGGACAGGGGAATTACATTCAGTACTTC
CAISEDGQGNYIQYF